Each of the 7 T cell receptor beta chains below was sequenced from the same sample in a study of T-cell memory formation after mild COVID-19. Each CDR3 protein gets one entry after TCRdb re-called the 5' RACE reads with MiXCR. The repertoire holds hundreds of thousands of distinct CDR3 sequences, roughly a fifth seen once, with roughly 9.1% in the top ten. The sequenced sample was PBMCs or a T cell subset sorted from them (not recorded which). The receptors were sampled from an adult woman who had mild COVID-19 (a few samples of this study predate the infection). Cell type and time point are not known.

The gene calls are TRBV7-9 and TRBJ2-3; D is undetermined. The CDR3 runs to 16 residues. The V end was cut by 1 base, the J end by 1 base, with 12 bases between. CDR1 and CDR2 (germline): SEHNR, FQNEAQ (reference sequence). For the CDR3, the DNA is TGTGCCAGCAGCTTAGACACGGCGTACCGCACAGATACGCAGTATTTT. Amino acid sequence: CASSLDTAYRTDTQYF.

This chain links TRBV20-1 with TRBJ2-1; 8 positions match TRBD1. The CDR3 is made up of 11 amino acids. CDR1 is DFQATT, CDR2 SNEGSKA, per germline (reference sequence). V dropped 8 bases and J dropped 8; count of bases not matched to a gene: 5. The CDR3 reads CSTRGLDEQFF. In DNA, the CDR3 is TGCAGTACCAGGGGGCTCGATGAGCAGTTCTTC.

V gene TRBV20-1 combines with J gene TRBJ2-2; 12 nucleotides line up with TRBD2. The CDR3 runs 17 residues. Germline trimming cut 0 bases from V and 3 bases from J; bases unmatched to any gene: 5. Germline CDR1 DFQATT, CDR2 SNEGSKA (reference sequence). As DNA, the CDR3 is TGCAGTGCTAGAGATGGACTAGCGGGACGGTACACCGGGGAGCTGTTTTTT. The encoded protein is CSARDGLAGRYTGELFF.

The J gene is TRBJ2-1, the V gene TRBV6-1, with 11 bases lining up with TRBD1. CDR1 is MNHNS, CDR2 SASEGT, per germline. The V segment lost 2 bases and the J segment 4 bases; nucleotides outside the gene matches: 7. The CDR3 consists of 17 residues. The CDR3 reads CASSEPVGQGEYNEQFF. The DNA for the CDR3 is TGTGCCAGCAGTGAACCTGTGGGACAGGGGGAATACAATGAGCAGTTCTTC.

This chain connects TRBV5-4 to TRBJ2-5, with 7 bases aligning to TRBD2. The CDR3 is made up of 15 amino acids. Per germline, CDR1 SGHNT and CDR2 YYREEE (reference sequence). V dropped 4 bases and J dropped 5; count of bases not matched to a gene: 11. The CDR3 region has the DNA TGTGCCAGCAGCCAGCAAGCGGGGACCGGGGAGACCCAGTACTTC. Encoded protein: CASSQQAGTGETQYF.

The sample holds many counts of this clonotype. This chain links TRBV7-9 with TRBJ2-3, with 7 positions matching TRBD2. V gave up 5 bases and J gave up 0 bases; unmatched junction bases: 8. This CDR3 contains 16 residues. CDR1 SEHNR and CDR2 FQNEAQ come from the germline V gene (reference sequence). The CDR3 sequence is CASSLIRAGSTDTQYF. The CDR3 DNA reads TGTGCCAGCAGCCTAATCCGAGCGGGGAGCACAGATACGCAGTATTTT.

This clonotype was recorded at least ten times. This chain connects TRBV11-2 to TRBJ1-2, with TRBD1 identical over 7 bases. Looked up from germline, CDR1 is SGHAT and CDR2 is FQNNGV. The CDR3 totals 12 residues. V dropped 5 bases and J dropped 5; count of bases not matched to a gene: 2. This chain's CDR3 is CASSQGVYGYTF. CDR3 coding DNA: TGTGCCAGCAGCCAGGGGGTGTATGGCTACACCTTC.